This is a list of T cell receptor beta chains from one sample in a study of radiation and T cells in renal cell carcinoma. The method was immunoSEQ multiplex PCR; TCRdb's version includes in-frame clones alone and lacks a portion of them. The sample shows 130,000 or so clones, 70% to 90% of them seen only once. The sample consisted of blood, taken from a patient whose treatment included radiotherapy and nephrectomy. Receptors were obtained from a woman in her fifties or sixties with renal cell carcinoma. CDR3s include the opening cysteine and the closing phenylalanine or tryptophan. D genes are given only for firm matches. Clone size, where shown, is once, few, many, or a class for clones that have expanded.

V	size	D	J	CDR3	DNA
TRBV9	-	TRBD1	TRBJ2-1	CASSITSTGDNEQFF	TGTGCCAGCAGCATAACTAGTACAGGGGACAATGAGCAGTTCTTC
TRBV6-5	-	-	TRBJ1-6	CASSYQGPNSPLHF	TGTGCCAGCAGTTACCAGGGTCCTAATTCACCCCTCCACTTT
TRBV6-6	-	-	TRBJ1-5	CASSYSGREGQPQHF	TGTGCCAGCAGTTACTCGGGCAGGGAAGGTCAGCCCCAGCATTTT
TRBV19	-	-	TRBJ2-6	CASSILSGANVLTF	TGTGCCAGTAGTATTCTGTCTGGGGCCAACGTCCTGACTTTC
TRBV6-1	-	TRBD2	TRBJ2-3	CASSEDAGGTTDTQYF	TGTGCCAGCAGTGAAGACGCGGGGGGTACCACAGATACGCAGTATTTT
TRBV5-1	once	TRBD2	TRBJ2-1	CASSFLAGGFSYNEQFF	TGCGCCAGCAGCTTTTTAGCGGGGGGCTTCTCCTACAATGAGCAGTTCTTC
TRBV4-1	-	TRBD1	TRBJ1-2	CASSPRTGGYTF	TGCGCCAGCAGCCCCCGGACAGGAGGCTACACCTTC
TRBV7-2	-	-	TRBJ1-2	CASTPGRTYGYTF	TGTGCCAGTACACCGGGACGGACCTATGGCTACACCTTC
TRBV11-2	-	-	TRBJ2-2	CASSLDRLSTGELFF	TGTGCCAGCAGCTTAGACCGTCTATCCACCGGGGAGCTGTTTTTT
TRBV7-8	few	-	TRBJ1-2	CASSLGPGGYTF	TGTGCCAGCAGCTTAGGGCCTGGCGGCTACACCTTC
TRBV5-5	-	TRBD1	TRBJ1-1	CASSPSTGVDGTEAFF	TGTGCCAGCAGCCCTTCGACAGGGGTGGATGGCACTGAAGCTTTCTTT
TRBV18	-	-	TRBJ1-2	CASLPTRNYGYTF	TGTGCCAGCCTACCGACACGTAACTATGGCTACACCTTC
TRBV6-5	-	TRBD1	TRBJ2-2	CASSYGTAGAGELFF	TGTGCCAGCAGTTACGGGACAGCAGGTGCCGGGGAGCTGTTTTTT
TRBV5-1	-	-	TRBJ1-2	CASKPLPRGYGYTF	TGCGCCAGCAAACCCCTTCCTCGTGGCTATGGCTACACCTTC
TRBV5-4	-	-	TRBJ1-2	CASSLNSAGTNYGYTF	TGTGCCAGCAGCTTGAACTCGGCAGGGACTAACTATGGCTACACCTTC
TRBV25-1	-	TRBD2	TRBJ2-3	CASSVAGGTDTQYF	TGTGCCAGCAGTGTAGCGGGGGGCACAGATACGCAGTATTTT
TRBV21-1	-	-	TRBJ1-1	CASSKGRGQWTEAFF	TGTGCCAGCAGCAAAGGGAGAGGCCAGTGGACTGAAGCTTTCTTT
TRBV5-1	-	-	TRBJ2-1	CASSLHRQVHEQFF	TGCGCCAGCAGCTTACATAGACAGGTTCATGAGCAGTTCTTC
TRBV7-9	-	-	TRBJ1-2	CASLSSQGEDGYTF	TGTGCCAGCTTGTCATCGCAGGGCGAGGATGGCTACACCTTC
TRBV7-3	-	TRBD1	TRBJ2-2	CASSLTGAYDTGELFF	TGTGCCAGCAGCCTAACAGGGGCCTACGACACCGGGGAGCTGTTTTTT
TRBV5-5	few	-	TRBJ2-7	CASSLAGGSGEQYF	TGTGCCAGCAGCTTGGCAGGAGGGAGCGGCGAGCAGTACTTC
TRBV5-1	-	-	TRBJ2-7	CASSRSWGYRVNDEQYF	TGCGCCAGCAGCCGATCTTGGGGTTACCGGGTTAACGACGAGCAGTACTTC
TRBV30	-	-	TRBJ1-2	CAWSENNYGYTF	TGTGCCTGGAGTGAGAATAACTATGGCTACACCTTC
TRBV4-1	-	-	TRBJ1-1	CASSPPGAVMNTEAFF	TGCGCCAGCAGCCCCCCCGGTGCAGTGATGAACACTGAAGCTTTCTTT
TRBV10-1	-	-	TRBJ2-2	CASKGSTGELFF	TGCGCCAGCAAGGGGAGCACCGGGGAGCTGTTTTTT